This T cell receptor (beta chain) was sequenced in a study of neurological immune-mediated disorders. By 5'RACE with 10-nucleotide random UMIs, the cDNA was made. One entry per CDR3 protein, called by TCRdb with MiXCR from the 5' RACE reads. The sample gives over 65,000 distinct CDR3 sequences, 2% to 3% of which show up once; over 0.95% is in the top ten. The CDR3 runs to 15 residues. V shed 1 base and J shed 4 bases, with 12 bases lying between them. CDR1 and CDR2 (germline): SGHTS, YDEGEE. This clonotype was detected many times. The sequenced material came from PBMCs. This sequence joins TRBV5-8 and TRBJ1-5; no clear D. The sequence derives from a woman aged 25 to 45 with multiple sclerosis. The CDR3 DNA is TGTGCCAGCAGCTTGTTGATGGTTCGAAATCAGCCCCAGCATTTT. It is translated as CASSLLMVRNQPQHF.